These 15 T cell receptor beta chains came from one sample sequenced in a study of blood T cell repertoires in COVID-19. Repertoires were generated with immunoSEQ multiplex PCR, while TCRdb's copy carries only in-frame clones and drops some. The table records some 140,000 clones, about 83% of them present only once. Input material: peripheral blood. The receptors derive from a woman aged 55-70 years with COVID-19, enrolled during active disease.

This chain's CDR3 is CASSSLDSSGNTIYF. CDR3 bases: TGTGCCAGCAGTTCCTTAGACAGCTCTGGAAACACCATATATTTT. The rearrangement links TRBV6-5 to TRBJ1-3; D is possibly TRBD1 (5 bases). V lost 4 bases and J lost 0, with 10 bases in between. Germline loops: CDR1 MNHEY, CDR2 SVGAGI. The CDR3 extends over 15 amino acids.

The rearrangement uses TRBV12-5 and TRBJ1-1, with 7 bases fitting TRBD1. The CDR3 contains 12 residues. V shed 1 base and J 8 bases; nucleotides not matched to a gene: 1. The germline V gene has CDR1 LGHNT and CDR2 FRNRAP. CDR3: CASGLGTGEAFF. The CDR3 nucleotides read TGTGCTAGTGGTTTGGGGACAGGCGAAGCTTTCTTT. Full variable domain (missing parts from reference TRBV12-5 and TRBJ1-1): DARVTQTPRHKVTEMGQEVTMRCQPILGHNTVFWYRQTMMQGLELLAYFRNRAPLDDSGMPKDRFSAEMPDATLATLKIQPSEPRDSAVYFCASGLGTGEAFFGQGTRLTVV.

This rearrangement joins TRBV5-4 to TRBJ1-4, with TRBD1 identical over 9 bases. The CDR3 has 16 residues. J was trimmed by 6 bases and V by 0 bases; bases with no gene match: 6. CDR1 and CDR2 (germline): SGHNT, YYREEE (reference sequence). CDR3 amino acids: CASSLGADRGYEKLFF. CDR3 nucleotides: TGTGCCAGCAGCTTGGGGGCGGACAGGGGTTATGAAAAACTGTTTTTT. Variable domain in full (rest from reference TRBV5-4 and TRBJ1-4): ETGVTQSPTHLIKTRGQQVTLRCSSQSGHNTVSWYQQALGQGPQFIFQYYREEENGRGNFPPRFSGLQFPNYSSELNVNALELDDSALYLCASSLGADRGYEKLFFGSGTQLSVL.

This clone was observed a handful of times. Other DNA variants within this sample encode the same CDR3. The rearrangement uses TRBV7-8 and TRBJ1-1, with a weak D call TRBD1 (5 bases). CDR1 and CDR2 (germline): SGHVS, FQNEAQ. The CDR3 loop spans 14 amino acids. V lost 1 base and J lost 1, with 7 bases in between. Written as DNA, the CDR3 is TGTGCCAGCAGCTTAGTTCAGGGGAACACTGAAGCTTTCTTT. Translated: CASSLVQGNTEAFF.

The chain couples TRBV24-1 to TRBJ1-4, with 8 positions matching TRBD1. Germline V gene sequence: CDR1 KGHDR, CDR2 SFDVKD. The CDR3 contains 13 residues. J lost 7 bases, V lost 5 bases, and 2 bases had no gene match. The CDR3 region has the DNA TGTGCCACCAGTGGACAGGGGAGTGAAAAACTGTTTTTT. Its protein product is CATSGQGSEKLFF.

The V gene is TRBV2, the J gene TRBJ1-2; D gene unclear. The CDR3 is 17 residues long. CDR1 SNHLY and CDR2 FYNNEI come from the germline V gene. V lost 0 bases and J lost 8, with 22 bases in between. CDR3 amino acids: CASSEAQVGLGGWGYTF. The CDR3 DNA follows: TGTGCCAGCAGTGAAGCGCAAGTAGGGCTTGGAGGTTGGGGCTACACCTTC.

Written as DNA, the CDR3 is TGTGCCAGCTCACAACTTTTACAGGGGAATGAGCAGTTCTTC. Residues: CASSQLLQGNEQFF. The chain combines TRBV18 with TRBJ2-1, with 7 nucleotides matching TRBD1. The germline V gene has CDR1 KGHSH and CDR2 LQKENI. V dropped 4 bases and J dropped 7; count of bases not matched to a gene: 7. This CDR3 spans 14 amino acids. The full variable domain, in which reference TRBV18 and TRBJ2-1 provide the parts outside the CDR3, is NAGVMQNPRHLVRRRGQEARLRCSPMKGHSHVYWYRQLPEEGLKFMVYLQKENIIDESGMPKERFSAEFPKEGPSILRIQQVVRGDSAAYFCASSQLLQGNEQFFGPGTRLTVL.

The genes are TRBV29-1 and TRBJ1-2, with D perhaps TRBD1 (6 bases). Germline CDR1 reads SQVTM; CDR2 reads ANQGSEA. The length of the CDR3 is 12 residues. With 8 bases removed from V and 5 bases from J, the gap between germline ends came to 15 bases. The CDR3 DNA sequence: TGCAGCCATTGGGACAACAAATATGGCTACACCTTC. Translating it yields CSHWDNKYGYTF.

V and J are TRBV2 and TRBJ1-5; weak D call: TRBD1 (6 bases). This CDR3 is built from 15 residues. The germline gives CDR1 SNHLY, CDR2 FYNNEI. V gave up 6 bases and J gave up 1 base, with 13 bases separating them. The CDR3 loop reads CASRSDRLSNQPQHF. The DNA for the CDR3 is TGTGCCAGCAGGAGCGACAGGTTAAGCAATCAGCCCCAGCATTTT.

With respect to this clone: A read error may account for a junction end that differs from germline. The V and J genes are TRBV20-1 and TRBJ1-2; D is undetermined. CDR3 length equals 11 residues. Per germline, CDR1 DFQATT and CDR2 SNEGSKA (reference sequence). The CDR3 coding sequence is TGCAGTGTACGGGGTAACGATGGCTACACCTTC. Translation: CSVRGNDGYTF.

This clone was detected only once. The chain uses TRBV27 and TRBJ1-3; no clear D. With 2 bases removed from V and 0 bases from J, the gap between germline ends came to 14 bases. The length of the CDR3 is 17 residues. Germline CDR1 reads MNHEY; CDR2 reads SMNVEV (reference sequence). DNA for the CDR3: TGTGCCAGCAGTTTAAGGCGCACGACTGCCTCTGGAAACACCATATATTTT. Translation gives CASSLRRTTASGNTIYF.

The DNA of the CDR3 is TGCGCCAGCAGCTATGGACAGAACCAAGAGACCCAGTACTTC. It translates to CASSYGQNQETQYF. The J gene is TRBJ2-5, the V gene TRBV5-1, with D possibly matching TRBD1 (6 bases). The CDR3 runs to 14 residues. Trimming shortened V by 3 bases and J by 0 bases, and 9 bases separated the two germline ends. The germline V gene encodes CDR1 SGHRS and CDR2 YFSETQ.

The rearrangement uses TRBV19 and TRBJ1-4; D is unclear. From germline, CDR1 is LNHDA and CDR2 SQIVND (reference sequence). V was trimmed by 3 bases and J by 7 bases, leaving 18 bases between them. The CDR3 runs 16 residues. The CDR3 DNA sequence: TGTGCCAGTAGTATGCGACTTGGTGTGGGTCGTGAAAAACTGTTTTTT. Translated: CASSMRLGVGREKLFF. The full variable domain, in which reference TRBV19 and TRBJ1-4 provide the parts outside the CDR3, is DGGITQSPKYLFRKEGQNVTLSCEQNLNHDAMYWYRQDPGQGLRLIYYSQIVNDFQKGDIAEGYSVSREKKESFPLTVTSAQKNPTAFYLCASSMRLGVGREKLFFGSGTQLSVL.

The chain's CDR3 is CASSRGVLAGGNEQFF. CDR3 DNA: TGTGCCAGCAGCCGGGGTGTACTAGCGGGAGGCAATGAGCAGTTCTTC. This chain connects TRBV7-3 to TRBJ2-1, with TRBD2 identical over 12 bases. Germline V gene sequence: CDR1 SGHTA, CDR2 FQGTGA. The CDR3 loop spans 16 amino acids. V lost 5 bases to trimming and J lost 6 bases; unmatched junction nucleotides: 8.

The chain recombines TRBV5-1 with TRBJ1-3; 11 bases fit TRBD1. The CDR3 is 15 residues long. V trimming: 5 bases; J trimming: 2 bases; junction bases outside the gene matches: 3. CDR1 and CDR2 (germline): SGHRS, YFSETQ. The CDR3 is CASRADRGPGNTIYF. Here the CDR3 DNA reads TGCGCCAGCAGAGCGGACAGGGGGCCTGGAAACACCATATATTTT.